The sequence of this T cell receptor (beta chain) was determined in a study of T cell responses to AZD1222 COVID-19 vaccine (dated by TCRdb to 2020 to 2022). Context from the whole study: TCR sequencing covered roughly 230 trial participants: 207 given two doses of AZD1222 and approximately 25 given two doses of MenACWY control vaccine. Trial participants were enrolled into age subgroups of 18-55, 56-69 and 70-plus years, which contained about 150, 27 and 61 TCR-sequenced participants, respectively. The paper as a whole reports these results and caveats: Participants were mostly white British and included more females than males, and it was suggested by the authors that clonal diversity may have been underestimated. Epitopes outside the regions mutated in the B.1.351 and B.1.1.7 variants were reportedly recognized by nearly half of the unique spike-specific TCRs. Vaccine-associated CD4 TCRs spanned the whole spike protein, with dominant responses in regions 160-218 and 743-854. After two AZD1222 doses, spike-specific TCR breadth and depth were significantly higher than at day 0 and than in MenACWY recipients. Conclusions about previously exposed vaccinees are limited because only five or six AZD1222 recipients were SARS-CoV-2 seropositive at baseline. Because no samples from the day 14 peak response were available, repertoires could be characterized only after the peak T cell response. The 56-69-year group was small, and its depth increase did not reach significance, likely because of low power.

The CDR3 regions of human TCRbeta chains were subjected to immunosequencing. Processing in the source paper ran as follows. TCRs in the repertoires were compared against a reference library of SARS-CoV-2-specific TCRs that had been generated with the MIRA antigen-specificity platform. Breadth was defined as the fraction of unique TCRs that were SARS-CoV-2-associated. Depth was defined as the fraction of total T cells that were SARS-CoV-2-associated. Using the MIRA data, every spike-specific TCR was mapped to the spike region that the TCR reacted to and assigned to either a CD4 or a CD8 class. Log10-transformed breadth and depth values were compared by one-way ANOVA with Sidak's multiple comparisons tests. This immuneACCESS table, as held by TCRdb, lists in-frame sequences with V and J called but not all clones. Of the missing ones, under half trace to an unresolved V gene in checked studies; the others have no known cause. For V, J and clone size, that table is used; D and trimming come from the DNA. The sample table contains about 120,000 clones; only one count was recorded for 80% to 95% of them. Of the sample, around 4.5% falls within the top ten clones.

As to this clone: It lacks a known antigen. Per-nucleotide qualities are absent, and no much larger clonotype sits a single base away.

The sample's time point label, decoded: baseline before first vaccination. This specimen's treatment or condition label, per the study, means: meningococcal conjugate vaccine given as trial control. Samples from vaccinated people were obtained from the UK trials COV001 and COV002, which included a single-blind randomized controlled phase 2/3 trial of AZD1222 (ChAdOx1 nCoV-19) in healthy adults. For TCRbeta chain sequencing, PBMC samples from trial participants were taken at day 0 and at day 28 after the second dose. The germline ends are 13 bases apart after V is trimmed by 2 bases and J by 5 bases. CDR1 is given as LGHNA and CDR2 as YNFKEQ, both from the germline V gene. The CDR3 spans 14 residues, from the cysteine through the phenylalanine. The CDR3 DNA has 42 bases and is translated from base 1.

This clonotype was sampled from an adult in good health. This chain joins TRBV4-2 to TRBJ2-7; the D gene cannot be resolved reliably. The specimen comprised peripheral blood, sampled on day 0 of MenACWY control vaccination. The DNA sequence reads TGTGCCAGCAGCCAATCCGAGACCAGCGACGAGCAGTACTTC. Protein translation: CASSQSETSDEQYF.